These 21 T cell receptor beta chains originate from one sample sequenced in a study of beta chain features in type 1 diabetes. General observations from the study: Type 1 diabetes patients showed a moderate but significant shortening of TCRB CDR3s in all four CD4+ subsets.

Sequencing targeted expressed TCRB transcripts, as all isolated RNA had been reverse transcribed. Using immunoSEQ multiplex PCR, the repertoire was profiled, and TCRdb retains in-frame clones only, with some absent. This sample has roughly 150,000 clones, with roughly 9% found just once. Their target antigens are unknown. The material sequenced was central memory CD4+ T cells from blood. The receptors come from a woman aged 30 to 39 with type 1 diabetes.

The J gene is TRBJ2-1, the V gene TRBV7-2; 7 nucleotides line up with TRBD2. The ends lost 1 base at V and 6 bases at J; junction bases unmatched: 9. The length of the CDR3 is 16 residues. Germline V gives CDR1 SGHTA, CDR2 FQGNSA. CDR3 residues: CASSLGFQAGFNEQFF. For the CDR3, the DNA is TGTGCCAGCAGCTTAGGATTTCAAGCGGGGTTCAATGAGCAGTTCTTC. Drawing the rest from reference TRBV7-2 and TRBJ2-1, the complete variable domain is GAGVSQSPSNKVTEKGKDVELRCDPISGHTALYWYRQSLGQGLEFLIYFQGNSAPDKSGLPSDRFSAERTGGSVSTLTIQRTQQEDSAVYLCASSLGFQAGFNEQFFGPGTRLTVL.

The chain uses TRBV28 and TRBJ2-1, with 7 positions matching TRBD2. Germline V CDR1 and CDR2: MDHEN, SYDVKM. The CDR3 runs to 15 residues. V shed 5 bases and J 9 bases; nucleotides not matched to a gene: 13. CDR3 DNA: TGTGCCAGCAGTCCCCGCCCGACTAGCCGCGGTGAGCAGTTCTTC. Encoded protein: CASSPRPTSRGEQFF.

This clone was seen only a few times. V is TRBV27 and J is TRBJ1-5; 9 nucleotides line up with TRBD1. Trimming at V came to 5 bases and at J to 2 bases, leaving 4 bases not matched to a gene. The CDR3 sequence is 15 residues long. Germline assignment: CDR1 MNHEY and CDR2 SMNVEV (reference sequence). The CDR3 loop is CASSPRTGGNQPQHF. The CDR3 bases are TGTGCCAGCAGTCCCCGGACAGGGGGCAATCAGCCCCAGCATTTT.

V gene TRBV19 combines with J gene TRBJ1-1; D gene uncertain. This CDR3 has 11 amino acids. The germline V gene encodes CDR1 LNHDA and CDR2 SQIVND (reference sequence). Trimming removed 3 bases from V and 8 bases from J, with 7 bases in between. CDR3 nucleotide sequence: TGTGCCAGTAGTATGACACGAGAAGCTTTCTTT. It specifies CASSMTREAFF. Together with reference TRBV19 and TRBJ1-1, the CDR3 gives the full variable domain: DGGITQSPKYLFRKEGQNVTLSCEQNLNHDAMYWYRQDPGQGLRLIYYSQIVNDFQKGDIAEGYSVSREKKESFPLTVTSAQKNPTAFYLCASSMTREAFFGQGTRLTVV.

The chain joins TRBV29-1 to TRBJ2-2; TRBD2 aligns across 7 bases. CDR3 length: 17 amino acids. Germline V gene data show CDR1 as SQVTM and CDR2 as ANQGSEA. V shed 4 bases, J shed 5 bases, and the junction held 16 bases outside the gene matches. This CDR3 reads CSVAPKMGEGPTGELFF. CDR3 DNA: TGCAGCGTTGCCCCGAAAATGGGGGAGGGCCCGACCGGGGAGCTGTTTTTT.

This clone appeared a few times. The CDR3, as DNA: TGCGTCACCGGGACAGGGTTCGAGCAGTACTTC. Translated, it gives CVTGTGFEQYF. The chain employs TRBV29-1 and TRBJ2-7; 9 positions agree with TRBD1. The CDR3 has 11 amino acids. Germline V gene sequence: CDR1 SQVTM, CDR2 ANQGSEA.

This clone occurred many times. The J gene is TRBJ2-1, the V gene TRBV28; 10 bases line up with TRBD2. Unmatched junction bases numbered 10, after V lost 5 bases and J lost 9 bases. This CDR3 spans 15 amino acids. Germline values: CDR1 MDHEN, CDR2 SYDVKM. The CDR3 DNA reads TGTGCCAGCAGTAGAGCTAGCGGGAGTAGAAGTGAGCAGTTCTTC. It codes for CASSRASGSRSEQFF.

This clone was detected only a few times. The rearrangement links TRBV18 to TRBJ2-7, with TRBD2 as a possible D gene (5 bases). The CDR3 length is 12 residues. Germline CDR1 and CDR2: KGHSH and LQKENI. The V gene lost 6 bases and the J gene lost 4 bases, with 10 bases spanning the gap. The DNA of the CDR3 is TGTGCCAGCTCTCCCGGGGAGTACGAGCAGTACTTC. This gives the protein CASSPGEYEQYF. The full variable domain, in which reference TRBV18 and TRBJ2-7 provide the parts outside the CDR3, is NAGVMQNPRHLVRRRGQEARLRCSPMKGHSHVYWYRQLPEEGLKFMVYLQKENIIDESGMPKERFSAEFPKEGPSILRIQQVVRGDSAAYFCASSPGEYEQYFGPGTRLTVT.

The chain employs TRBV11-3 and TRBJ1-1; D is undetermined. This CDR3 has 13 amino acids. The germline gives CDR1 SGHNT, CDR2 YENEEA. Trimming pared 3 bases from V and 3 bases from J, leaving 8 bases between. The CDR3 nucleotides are TGTGCCAGCAGCTTCGGCGAGGACACTGAAGCTTTCTTT. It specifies CASSFGEDTEAFF.

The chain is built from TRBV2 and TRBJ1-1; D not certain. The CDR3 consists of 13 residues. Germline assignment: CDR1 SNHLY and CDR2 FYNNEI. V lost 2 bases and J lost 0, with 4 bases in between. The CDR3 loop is CASSENMNTEAFF. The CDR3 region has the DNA TGTGCCAGCAGTGAAAACATGAACACTGAAGCTTTCTTT.

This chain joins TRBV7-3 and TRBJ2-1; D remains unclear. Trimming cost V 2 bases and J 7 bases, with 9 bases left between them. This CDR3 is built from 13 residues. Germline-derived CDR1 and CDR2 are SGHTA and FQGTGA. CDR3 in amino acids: CASSLARSNEQFF. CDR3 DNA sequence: TGTGCCAGCAGCTTAGCTAGAAGTAATGAGCAGTTCTTC.

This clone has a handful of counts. The CDR3 protein is CTALSQETQYF. In DNA form, the CDR3 reads TGCACTGCACTGTCCCAAGAGACCCAGTACTTC. The chain recombines TRBV20-1 with TRBJ2-5, with D unclear. Germline V gene lookup returns CDR1 DFQATT and CDR2 SNEGSKA (reference sequence). The CDR3 has 11 amino acids.

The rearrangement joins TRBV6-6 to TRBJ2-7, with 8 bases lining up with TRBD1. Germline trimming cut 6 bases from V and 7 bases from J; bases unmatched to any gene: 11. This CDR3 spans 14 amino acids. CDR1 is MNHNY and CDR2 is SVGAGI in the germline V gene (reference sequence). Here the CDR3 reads CASRKKQGAGEQYF. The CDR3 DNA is TGTGCCAGCAGAAAAAAGCAGGGGGCGGGGGAGCAGTACTTC.

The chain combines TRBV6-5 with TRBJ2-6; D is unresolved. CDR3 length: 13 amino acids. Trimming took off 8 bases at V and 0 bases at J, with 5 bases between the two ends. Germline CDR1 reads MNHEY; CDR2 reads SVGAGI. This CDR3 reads CASVNSGANVLTF. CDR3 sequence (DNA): TGTGCCAGCGTCAACTCTGGGGCCAACGTCCTGACTTTC.

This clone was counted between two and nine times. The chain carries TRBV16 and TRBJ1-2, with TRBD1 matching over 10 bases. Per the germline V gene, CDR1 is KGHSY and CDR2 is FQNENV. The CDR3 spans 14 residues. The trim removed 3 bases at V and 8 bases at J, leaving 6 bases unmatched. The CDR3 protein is CASSQLDRGNGYTF. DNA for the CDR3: TGTGCCAGCAGCCAGTTGGACAGGGGGAACGGCTACACCTTC.

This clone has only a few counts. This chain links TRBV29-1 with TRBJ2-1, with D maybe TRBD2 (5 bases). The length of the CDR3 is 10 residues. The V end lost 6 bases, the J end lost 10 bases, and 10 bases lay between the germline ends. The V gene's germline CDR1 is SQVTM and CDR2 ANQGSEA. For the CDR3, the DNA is TGCAGCGTGGGAGAGCGGGAGCAGTTCTTC. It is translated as CSVGEREQFF.

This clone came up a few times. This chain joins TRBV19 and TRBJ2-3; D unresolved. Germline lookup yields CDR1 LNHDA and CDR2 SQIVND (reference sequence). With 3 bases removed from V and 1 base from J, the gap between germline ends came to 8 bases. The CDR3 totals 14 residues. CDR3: CASSMRSGTDTQYF. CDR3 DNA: TGTGCCAGTAGTATGCGAAGTGGCACAGATACGCAGTATTTT.

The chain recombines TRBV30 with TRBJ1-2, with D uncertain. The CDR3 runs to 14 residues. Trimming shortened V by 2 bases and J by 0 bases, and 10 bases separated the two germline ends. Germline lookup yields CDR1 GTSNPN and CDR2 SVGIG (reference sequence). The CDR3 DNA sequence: TGTGCCTGGAGTCGACACCGGACTAACTATGGCTACACCTTC. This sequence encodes CAWSRHRTNYGYTF.

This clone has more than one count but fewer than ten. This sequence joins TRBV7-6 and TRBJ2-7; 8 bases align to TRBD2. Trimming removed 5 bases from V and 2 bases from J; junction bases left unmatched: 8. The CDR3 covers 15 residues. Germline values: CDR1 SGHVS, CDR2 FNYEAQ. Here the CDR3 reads CASSRSGSDPYEQYF. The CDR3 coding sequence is TGTGCCAGCAGCCGGAGCGGGAGTGATCCCTACGAGCAGTACTTC.

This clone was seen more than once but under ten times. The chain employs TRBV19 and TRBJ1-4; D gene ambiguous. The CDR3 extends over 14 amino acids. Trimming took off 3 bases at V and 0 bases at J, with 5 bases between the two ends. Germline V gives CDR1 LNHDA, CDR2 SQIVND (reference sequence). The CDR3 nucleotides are TGTGCCAGTAGTATCCTTGCAACTAATGAAAAACTGTTTTTT. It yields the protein CASSILATNEKLFF. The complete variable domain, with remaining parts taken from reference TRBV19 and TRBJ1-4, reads DGGITQSPKYLFRKEGQNVTLSCEQNLNHDAMYWYRQDPGQGLRLIYYSQIVNDFQKGDIAEGYSVSREKKESFPLTVTSAQKNPTAFYLCASSILATNEKLFFGSGTQLSVL.

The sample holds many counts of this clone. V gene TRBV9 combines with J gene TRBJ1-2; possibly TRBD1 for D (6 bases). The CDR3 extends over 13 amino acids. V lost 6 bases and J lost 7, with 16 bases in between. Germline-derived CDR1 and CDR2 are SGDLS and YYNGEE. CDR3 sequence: CASNGGQTSGYTF. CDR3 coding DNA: TGTGCCAGCAATGGGGGACAAACAAGTGGCTACACCTTC.